This section outlines one T cell receptor beta chain sequence together with its context. The antigen is unknown. Treatment in this sample: treatment-naive control, cytoreductive nephrectomy. Treatment-naive patients without radiation supplied the control tumors at nephrectomy. Clones were sequenced by immunoSEQ multiplex PCR, and TCRdb holds only the in-frame ones, with some missing. Of around 9,000 clones in the sample, 55% to 80% were seen once. The data originate from a study of radiation and T cells in renal cell carcinoma. Study-level results: Top 100 clonotypes averaged about 50% in irradiated versus around 45% in nephrectomy-only tumors.

This CDR3 comprises 16 residues. Germline V gives CDR1 PRHDT, CDR2 FYEKMQ (reference sequence). Trimming took 5 bases from V and 0 from J, leaving 14 bases between them. The receptor's source is a man aged 55 to 70 with renal cell carcinoma. This material consisted of tumor tissue, taken from a patient whose treatment was nephrectomy without radiotherapy. J is TRBJ2-4 and V is TRBV13, with a tentative D call TRBD2 (5 bases). DNA for the CDR3: TGTGCCAGCAGCCCCCTGGGCGGACTAGCCAAAAACATTCAGTACTTC. This translates into CASSPLGGLAKNIQYF. Together with reference TRBV13 and TRBJ2-4, the CDR3 gives the full variable domain: AAGVIQSPRHLIKEKRETATLKCYPIPRHDTVYWYQQGPGQDPQFLISFYEKMQSDKGSIPDRFSAQQFSDYHSELNMSSLELGDSALYFCASSPLGGLAKNIQYFGAGTRLSVL.